These 26 T cell receptor beta chains were all obtained from the same sample, sequenced in a study of cytomegalovirus exposure and HLA in healthy donors. A multiplex PCR was run with 60 Vbeta primers and 13 Jbeta primers. Method: immunoSEQ multiplex PCR; TCRdb's copy keeps in-frame clones and lacks some. The sample has more than 85,000 clones, approximately 70% seen once. Sequencing input: PBMCs. The receptor source for this set is a woman between 70 and 85 years old in good health and CMV-seropositive.

The chain employs TRBV6-5 and TRBJ2-1; 7 bases are shared with TRBD1. The CDR3 runs 13 residues. J lost 4 bases, V lost 7 bases, and 4 bases had no gene match. Germline-derived CDR1 and CDR2 are MNHEY and SVGAGI. The CDR3 is CASMGQFYNEQFF. CDR3 nucleotides: TGTGCCAGCATGGGACAGTTTTACAATGAGCAGTTCTTC.

The chain links TRBV11-2 to TRBJ2-7, with D uncertain. Germline V gives CDR1 SGHAT, CDR2 FQNNGV. Trimming took off 1 base at V and 6 bases at J, with 10 bases between the two ends. CDR3 length equals 13 residues. The CDR3 nucleotides read TGTGCCAGCAGCTTAGGGGCCGTCCTCGAGCAGTACTTC. This translates into CASSLGAVLEQYF. Based on the CDR3 plus reference TRBV11-2 and TRBJ2-7, the full variable domain is EAGVAQSPRYKIIEKRQSVAFWCNPISGHATLYWYQQILGQGPKLLIQFQNNGVVDDSQLPKDRFSAERLKGVDSTLKIQPAKLEDSAVYLCASSLGAVLEQYFGPGTRLTVT.

The CDR3 loop reads CASSFKTYNSPLHF. CDR3 bases: TGTGCCAGCAGCTTTAAGACTTATAATTCACCCCTCCACTTT. J is TRBJ1-6 and V is TRBV11-2; D gene unclear. This CDR3 contains 14 residues. V lost 3 bases, J lost 4 bases, and 7 bases lay in between. Germline-derived CDR1 and CDR2 are SGHAT and FQNNGV.

The V and J genes are TRBV6-1 and TRBJ1-5, with D unclear. CDR3 size: 17 residues. The germline V and J ends were trimmed by 6 bases and 3 bases, with 21 bases remaining between them. The germline CDR1 and CDR2 sequences are MNHNS and SASEGT. CDR3 DNA sequence: TGTGCCAGCAGCGAACGGCAGTCCTCGACTTCCAATCAGCCCCAGCATTTT. Protein: CASSERQSSTSNQPQHF.

The chain carries TRBV6-5 and TRBJ1-3, with a weak D call TRBD1 (6 bases). The CDR3 spans 14 residues. Trimming stripped 6 bases from V and 4 bases from J, with 13 bases between. CDR1 MNHEY and CDR2 SVGAGI come from the germline V gene. The CDR3 DNA follows: TGTGCCAGCAGAGGGGGAGCAGCCGGAAACACCATATATTTT. Translated, it gives CASRGGAAGNTIYF.

This clone was detected once. The chain joins TRBV6-6 to TRBJ2-5, with TRBD1 as a possible D gene (6 bases). This CDR3 spans 13 amino acids. With 4 bases removed from V and 3 bases from J, the gap between germline ends came to 9 bases. Germline lookup yields CDR1 MNHNY and CDR2 SVGAGI (reference sequence). For the CDR3, the DNA is TGTGCCAGCAGTTTACAGGGCAAAGAGACCCAGTACTTC. Translated: CASSLQGKETQYF.

The V gene is TRBV30, the J gene TRBJ2-2; 7 nucleotides match TRBD2. The CDR3 extends over 15 amino acids. Germline trimming cut 0 bases from V and 5 bases from J; bases unmatched to any gene: 6. Germline lookup yields CDR1 GTSNPN and CDR2 SVGIG (reference sequence). Written as DNA, the CDR3 is TGTGCCTGGAGTGTACTAGGGAGGGATACCGGGGAGCTGTTTTTT. Translating it yields CAWSVLGRDTGELFF.

The chain uses TRBV2 and TRBJ1-2, with D possibly matching TRBD1 (6 bases). Trimming removed 3 bases at V and 4 bases at J, with 12 bases between. Germline loops: CDR1 SNHLY, CDR2 FYNNEI. The length of the CDR3 is 14 residues. CDR3 nucleotides: TGTGCCAGCAGTGAGACAGGCCCTGGCTATGGCTACACCTTC. Its translation is CASSETGPGYGYTF.

The chain uses TRBV6-6 and TRBJ1-1; no clear D. The V end was cut by 0 bases, the J end by 4 bases, with 12 bases between. This CDR3 comprises 15 residues. CDR1 and CDR2 (germline): MNHNY, SVGAGI (reference sequence). The CDR3 sequence: CASSYSAQVGTEAFF. Written as DNA, the CDR3 is TGTGCCAGCAGTTACTCGGCCCAGGTCGGCACTGAAGCTTTCTTT.

Only a few counts were recorded for this clone. V gene TRBV2 combines with J gene TRBJ1-1, with TRBD1 as a possible D gene (5 bases). Trimming took 3 bases from V and 0 from J, leaving 8 bases between them. Germline V CDR1 and CDR2: SNHLY, FYNNEI. The CDR3 extends over 14 amino acids. The CDR3 region is CASSDPGLNTEAFF. CDR3 DNA: TGTGCCAGCAGTGATCCAGGGCTGAACACTGAAGCTTTCTTT.

This clone was observed a handful of times. This chain joins TRBV6-6 and TRBJ1-1; no clear D. V lost 0 bases and J 4 bases, leaving 9 bases between the germline ends. Germline V gives CDR1 MNHNY, CDR2 SVGAGI (reference sequence). The CDR3 has 14 residues. The DNA of the CDR3 is TGTGCCAGCAGTTACTCGAAGGCGGCCACTGAAGCTTTCTTT. Protein sequence: CASSYSKAATEAFF.

V and J are TRBV10-3 and TRBJ1-1; D perhaps matches TRBD1 (6 bases). V was trimmed by 3 bases and J by 3 bases, leaving 14 bases between them. Germline CDR1 and CDR2: ENHRY and SYGVKD. This CDR3 has 15 residues. The DNA of the CDR3 is TGTGCCATCAGTGACCCCGAAAGGGGGTACACTGAAGCTTTCTTT. Amino acid sequence: CAISDPERGYTEAFF.

In this sample, this clone turned up once. The chain joins TRBV7-8 to TRBJ1-2; 7 nucleotides agree with TRBD1. J gave up 2 bases and V 9 bases, and 12 bases lay outside the gene matches. The CDR3 has 15 amino acids. Germline V lookup: CDR1 SGHVS, CDR2 FQNEAQ. The CDR3 nucleotides read TGTGCCAGTTACCACCTTTCAGGGGGGAACTATGGCTACACCTTC. This encodes CASYHLSGGNYGYTF.

The chain joins TRBV6-1 to TRBJ1-2, with a possible D match to TRBD1 (5 bases). The CDR3 is made up of 15 amino acids. Germline CDR1 reads MNHNS; CDR2 reads SASEGT. V lost 2 bases and J 2 bases, leaving 12 bases between the germline ends. The CDR3 sequence is CASSERRAGNYGYTF. In DNA form, the CDR3 reads TGTGCCAGCAGTGAACGAAGGGCAGGGAACTATGGCTACACCTTC.

In regard to this clone: Compared with germline, one end of the junction differs, possibly owing to a read error. The rearrangement links TRBV29-1 to TRBJ2-1; D remains unclear. Per germline, CDR1 SQVTM and CDR2 ANQGSEA. This CDR3 spans 14 amino acids. Here the CDR3 reads CSVEGSSRSNEQFF. The CDR3 DNA reads as TGCAGCGTCGAAGGTAGCAGCCGGTCCAATGAGCAGTTCTTC.

V gene TRBV15 combines with J gene TRBJ2-1; D gene unclear. Per germline, CDR1 LNHNV and CDR2 YYDKDF (reference sequence). This CDR3 is 13 amino acids long. Trimming removed 0 bases at V and 9 bases at J, with 9 bases between. DNA for the CDR3: TGTGCCACCAGCAGAGAGATGCGGAGTGAGCAGTTCTTC. Translated: CATSREMRSEQFF.

The CDR3 loop is CASSPRTSGGDTQYF. The CDR3 coding sequence is TGTGCCAGCAGCCCCAGGACTAGCGGGGGAGATACGCAGTATTTT. The V call is TRBV7-9, the J call TRBJ2-3; 13 bases are a match to TRBD2. The junction had 4 bases not matched to a gene; V was cut back by 5 bases and J by 5 bases. Germline CDR1 is SEHNR and CDR2 is FQNEAQ (reference sequence). The CDR3 is 15 residues long.

The CDR3 DNA follows: TGTGCCAGCAGTCTTCAGGGTTCAGATACGCAGTATTTT. It is translated as CASSLQGSDTQYF. The V and J genes are TRBV14 and TRBJ2-3; possible D gene TRBD1, 5 bases. This CDR3 comprises 13 residues. The V end was cut by 6 bases, the J end by 4 bases, with 11 bases between. CDR1 and CDR2 from the germline V gene are SGHDN and FVKESK.

This clone was seen more than once but under ten times. V usage is TRBV7-2 and J usage is TRBJ2-5; 8 positions match TRBD2. This CDR3 spans 15 amino acids. Germline V CDR1 and CDR2: SGHTA, FQGNSA. Trimming removed 4 bases from V and 1 base from J; junction bases left unmatched: 5. The chain's CDR3 is CASSSAGGVQETQYF. As DNA, the CDR3 is TGTGCCAGCAGCTCCGCGGGGGGCGTCCAAGAGACCCAGTACTTC.

CDR3 in amino acids: CASSRWDSYPEKLFF. The CDR3 DNA is TGTGCCAGCAGCCGTTGGGACAGTTATCCTGAAAAACTGTTTTTT. The chain combines TRBV16 with TRBJ1-4; 7 bases are a match to TRBD1. The V and J ends lost 4 bases and 7 bases, in that order; junction bases with no gene match: 9. This CDR3 spans 15 amino acids. CDR1 is KGHSY and CDR2 is FQNENV in the germline V gene.

The J gene is TRBJ2-2, the V gene TRBV29-1, with a weak D call TRBD1 (6 bases). Germline loops: CDR1 SQVTM, CDR2 ANQGSEA. The germline V and J ends were trimmed by 7 bases and 1 base, with 7 bases remaining between them. This CDR3 region has 12 residues. The CDR3 here is CSATGNTGELFF. Here the CDR3 DNA reads TGCAGCGCGACAGGGAACACCGGGGAGCTGTTTTTT.

This clone was seen a handful of times. The chain couples TRBV30 to TRBJ1-5; D is perhaps TRBD1 (6 bases). Germline assignment: CDR1 GTSNPN and CDR2 SVGIG (reference sequence). The CDR3 contains 14 residues. The ends were cut back, 2 bases at V and 1 base at J, with 9 bases in the middle. The DNA for the CDR3 is TGTGCCTGGAGTCAAGGACAGAGCAATCAGCCCCAGCATTTT. Its protein product is CAWSQGQSNQPQHF.

The CDR3 coding sequence is TGTGCCAGCAGCTCGCTAGCCCTCCAGTCCTACGAGCAGTACTTC. This translates into CASSSLALQSYEQYF. The rearrangement links TRBV7-2 to TRBJ2-7; maybe TRBD2 (5 bases). The ends were cut back, 4 bases at V and 1 base at J, with 14 bases in the middle. The germline V gene has CDR1 SGHTA and CDR2 FQGNSA. The CDR3 loop spans 15 amino acids. Based on the CDR3 plus reference TRBV7-2 and TRBJ2-7, the full variable domain is GAGVSQSPSNKVTEKGKDVELRCDPISGHTALYWYRQSLGQGLEFLIYFQGNSAPDKSGLPSDRFSAERTGGSVSTLTIQRTQQEDSAVYLCASSSLALQSYEQYFGPGTRLTVT.

There are a few counts of this clone. This rearrangement joins TRBV2 to TRBJ1-4, with 8 bases identical to TRBD1. Trimming at V came to 8 bases and at J to 2 bases, leaving 4 bases not matched to a gene. This CDR3 has 14 amino acids. Looked up from germline, CDR1 is SNHLY and CDR2 is FYNNEI. This CDR3 is CASERTGTNEKLFF. In nucleotides, the CDR3 is TGTGCCAGCGAAAGGACAGGGACTAATGAAAAACTGTTTTTT.

This clone was counted a few times. The chain has TRBV9 and TRBJ2-1; TRBD1 aligns across 9 bases. The germline CDR1 and CDR2 sequences are SGDLS and YYNGEE. V dropped 4 bases and J dropped 8; count of bases not matched to a gene: 10. The CDR3 spans 15 residues. Written as DNA, the CDR3 is TGTGCCAGCAGCCCCTTGGGACAGGGATTCGATGAGCAGTTCTTC. The encoded protein is CASSPLGQGFDEQFF.

This chain connects TRBV7-6 to TRBJ2-6; weak D call: TRBD1 (6 bases). V lost 5 bases and J lost 2, with 16 bases in between. The CDR3 has 17 amino acids. In germline, CDR1 is SGHVS, CDR2 FNYEAQ. The CDR3 bases are TGTGCCAGCAGCCCTGGCTGGGGGCTCACTGGGGCCAACGTCCTGACTTTC. This gives the protein CASSPGWGLTGANVLTF.